This T cell receptor beta chain was sequenced for a study of T cells expressing NK-cell markers. Germline CDR1 SEHNR, CDR2 FQNEAQ (reference sequence). The CDR3 contains 15 residues. TCR beta cDNA was made by 5'RACE template switching with UMIs. TCRdb re-called the 5' RACE reads; one entry per CDR3 protein, DNA not given. The data show about 300,000 distinct CDR3 sequences, and the top ten clones hold 4% to 4.5%. The sample comprised blood T cells: a sorted CD56 or NKG2C T cell subset, CD4+ or CD8+ T cells, or bulk PBMC T cells (not recorded which). V usage is TRBV7-9 and J usage is TRBJ2-1; TCRdb gives TRBD1 as the D gene, but with no DNA this cannot be confirmed. The receptor comes from a woman between 18 and 69 years old in good health. Here the CDR3 reads CASSQGDRAHNEQFF.